The present entry profiles one T cell receptor (beta chain) with its context. V shed 5 bases and J shed 4 bases, with 11 bases lying between them. This CDR3 region has 13 residues. CDR1 is SQVTM and CDR2 is ANQGSEA in the germline V gene. Primers included in the PCR were 60 Vbeta and 13 Jbeta primers. Sequencing used immunoSEQ multiplex PCR; TCRdb keeps in-frame clones, though not all of them. The repertoire holds about 110,000 clones, with 73% as singletons. The sample originates from a study of cytomegalovirus exposure and HLA in healthy donors. The wider study: A prior analysis found about 110 million unique TCR beta sequences from roughly 180 million T cells.

V and J are TRBV29-1 and TRBJ1-4, with D unclear. This TCR was recovered from a man aged 25-40 years in good health and CMV-seronegative. The specimen sequenced was PBMCs. The CDR3 DNA sequence: TGCAGCGTTTCCTCTCAGGTTAATGAAAAACTGTTTTTT. Translated, it gives CSVSSQVNEKLFF.